Presented here are 4 T cell receptor beta chains from one specimen sequenced in a study of blood T cells in healthy people across ages. It was with a sample-barcoded 5' primer and a J-beta primer mix that a second PCR of about 6 to 12 cycles was run. From the 5' RACE reads, TCRdb called clonotypes with MiXCR, one entry per CDR3 protein. The repertoire holds hundreds of thousands of distinct CDR3 sequences, with about 30% as singletons. Sequences were obtained from blood. The receptor source for this set is a woman at least 80 years old in good health.

The chain carries TRBV5-6 and TRBJ2-3; 7 bases agree with TRBD1. Trimming cost V 1 base and J 2 bases; bases outside gene matches: 10. Germline CDR1 and CDR2: SGHDT and YYEEEE. The length of the CDR3 is 17 residues. In DNA, the CDR3 is TGTGCCAGCAGCTTGTATGCTGCAGGGGGTTTCACAGATACGCAGTATTTT. This codes for CASSLYAAGGFTDTQYF.

The chain has TRBV27 and TRBJ1-1; 11 positions match TRBD1. The CDR3 is 15 residues long. CDR1 and CDR2 from the germline V gene are MNHEY and SMNVEV (reference sequence). The V segment lost 6 bases and the J segment 3 bases; nucleotides outside the gene matches: 6. The CDR3 DNA sequence: TGTGCCAGCAGACCGGACAGGGGGCCCTACACTGAAGCTTTCTTT. This encodes CASRPDRGPYTEAFF.

This clonotype was recorded many times. The V and J genes are TRBV6-1 and TRBJ1-1, with D unclear. The CDR3 spans 14 residues. V lost 3 bases and J 5 bases, leaving 13 bases between the germline ends. CDR1 MNHNS and CDR2 SASEGT come from the germline V gene. The CDR3 region is CASSDRWKKTEAFF. CDR3 DNA sequence: TGTGCCAGCAGTGACCGGTGGAAGAAGACTGAAGCTTTCTTT.

This chain uses TRBV20-1 with TRBJ1-5, with 8 bases matching TRBD1. The CDR3 covers 13 residues. The ends lost 6 bases at V and 4 bases at J; junction bases unmatched: 5. CDR1 and CDR2 from the germline V gene are DFQATT and SNEGSKA (reference sequence). Here the CDR3 reads CSANRGRNQPQHF. The CDR3 coding sequence is TGCAGTGCCAACAGGGGGAGAAATCAGCCCCAGCATTTT.